The following is a T cell receptor beta chain sequence with its context. This clone was detected only a few times. What antigen it recognizes has not been identified. Base quality data are lacking; no much larger clone is found one base away. Relative to germline, V is 0 bases shorter and J is 7 bases shorter, with 18 bases between their ends. CDR1 and CDR2 are read off the germline V gene (reference sequence) as LNHNV and YYDKDF. The CDR3 numbers 16 residues from cysteine through phenylalanine. The only DNA kept is the CDR3, 48 bases in frame from the first base. The receptor library was made with the immunoSEQ multiplex PCR assay. The multiplex PCR relied on a mix of 60 forward primers for TCR Vbeta segments and 13 reverse primers for TCR Jbeta segments. Amplification of the CDR3 region of rearranged TCR beta genes was performed with a multiplex PCR assay on genomic DNA. On the Illumina HiSeq System, the amplified TCR beta libraries were sequenced as 87-base-pair reads. Per the original workflow: In a later analysis, some 80 million unique TCR beta chains were counted across the roughly 670 repertoires, and about 10 million of these chains were shared by at least two donors. A nearest-neighbor algorithm error-corrected the raw reads and collapsed the reads into unique sequences, merging closely related sequences to remove PCR and sequencing errors. Alignment of CDR3 sequences to IMGT reference sequences was used to assign V, D and J gene segments. For a sequence to be retained, a match of at least six nucleotides to both a V gene segment and a J gene segment was required. A rearrangement was called productive if the CDR3 had no stop codons and remained in frame with V and J, and every other rearrangement was called non-productive. CDR3 was defined by IMGT convention, running from the second conserved V-encoded cysteine to the conserved J-encoded phenylalanine. The earlier analysis of 550 to 650 of the donors excluded any sequence lacking an unambiguous match to a single V gene segment. An earlier analysis of over 450 of the donors classified V segments as functional when productive rearrangements were above 56.7% and as segregating when the standard deviation between donors was above 5%. A statistical classification framework was developed to diagnose cytomegalovirus status using the catalog of TCR beta chain sequences. V and J gene assignment, in a later analysis, came from comparing TCR nucleotide sequences with IMGT/GENE-DB human TR gene sequences. A later analysis assigned CDR3 sequences and most-parsimonious VDJ recombination scenarios with the TCRdist pipeline. A later analysis defined each TCR beta chain by its CDR3 amino acid sequence plus V-gene family, and excluded reads lacking a unique V-gene family. As a way to deal with suspected cross-contamination and a sequencing artifact, a later analysis dropped 450 to 700 nucleotide sequences that were highly shared and had low generation probability. In a later analysis, a clonal expansion index for each public chain was calculated from normalized within-repertoire ranks of inferred template counts. In a later analysis, generation probabilities were computed with a VDJ recombination model fitted to out-of-frame rearrangements, and the resulting probabilities were checked against IGoR. In a later analysis, TCR-TCR, TCR-HLA and TCR-CMV co-occurrence was scored with hypergeometric tests, and a repertoire-size bias correction was applied to TCR pairs. In a later analysis, false discovery rates were estimated by permuting HLA or CMV assignments 20 times. In a later analysis, co-occurring TCRs were grouped using DBSCAN, and TCRdist sequence similarity was added for clustering within HLA-allele-positive subsets. Repertoires with fewer than 30,000 or more than 120,000 public chains, plus five repertoires with anomalous nucleotide sharing, were excluded from co-occurrence clustering. This immuneACCESS table, as held by TCRdb, lists in-frame sequences with V and J called but not all clones. Of the missing ones, under half trace to an unresolved V gene in checked studies; the others have no known cause. For V, J and clone size, that table is used; D and trimming come from the DNA. For this sample there are approximately 120,000 clones; about two thirds appear just once. 5.4% of the sample rests with the top ten.

In total, just over 650 healthy bone marrow donors made up the cohort. At the time of sampling, all cohort members were nominally healthy, though unrecorded immune exposures were likely present. The donor was CMV seropositive and belonged to the group of about 290 seropositive cohort members. Each donor provided a peripheral blood sample, and peripheral blood mononuclear cells were used for TCR beta sequencing. Genomic DNA was extracted from the blood cell samples with the Qiagen DNeasy Blood Extraction Kit. This entry is derived from a study of cytomegalovirus exposure and HLA in healthy donors (dated by TCRdb to about 2017). Regarding the research as a whole: In an earlier analysis of approximately 500 of the donors, 276 Gb of sequence data and about 110 million unique TCR beta sequences from about 190 million T cells were reported. An early release covering some 640 HLA-typed donors comprised roughly 300 gigabases of sequencing data and tens of millions of unique TCR sequences. The genetic ancestry cluster associated with self-reported Caucasian donors included about 81% of the roughly 400 genotyped donors. The study aimed to test whether cataloging public T cell receptors could reveal signatures of past pathogen exposure. The study profiled the T cell repertoires of some 610 subjects by immunosequencing and related them to cytomegalovirus serostatus. Besides the first cohort of around 670 subjects, a separate validation cohort made up of roughly 130 different subjects was used. To predict cytomegalovirus infection status, the study combined high-throughput TCR immunosequencing, statistical association of individual TCRs with disease status, and machine learning. A later analysis re-analyzed previously published TCR beta repertoires from roughly 630 donors and added high-resolution HLA genotyping to study TCR occurrence patterns. Rather than drawing on any new phenotypic data, the later analysis identified candidate immune exposures from TCR beta sequences and the way those sequences occurred across donors. In an earlier analysis of roughly 580 of the donors, high-throughput TCR beta sequencing was used to judge whether each TCR beta V gene segment behaved as functional or pseudogenic. Donor age, sex, ethnicity and CMV serostatus were compiled alongside the repertoire data. A later genetic analysis took genome-wide SNP genotypes for about 55% of the roughly 670 donors and used that subset as a discovery cohort. All discovery cohort repertoires had been generated using a single sequencing platform. HLA typing covered class I and class II loci at four-digit resolution. Typing coverage differed by locus: A, B, C, DRB1 and DQB1 were typed in about 620-630 donors, DQA1 in approximately 520, DPA1 in around 580, and DPB1 in around 490. About five DR-DQ haplotypes were treated as single units for association and clustering because of strong linkage in the cohort. On average, 235,054 unique TCR beta nucleotide sequences were sequenced per donor among a few hundred genotyped donors of the cohort, with roughly 18% of those sequences being non-productive.

The full study reports these points: Compared with equally common non-associated chains, HLA-associated TCR beta chains in a later analysis were more clonally expanded and had lower generation probabilities. Several of the top co-occurrence clusters appeared to be linked to parvovirus B19, influenza, CMV and Epstein-Barr virus, according to a later analysis. A later analysis associated about 17,000 TCR beta sequences with specific HLA alleles at a false discovery rate of 0.05. Linkage disequilibrium might explain the correlated functional status among segregating V segments, but an unknown experimental factor could not be excluded. A further reported finding was that TCR beta sequences accurately predicted the HLA-A and HLA-B alleles for most subjects in the first cohort. The study gave a list of 150 to 200 TCR beta chains associated with cytomegalovirus. Roughly uniform sequencing depth across donors was assumed in presence/absence analyses, although this assumption may not hold. In a later analysis, most CMV-associated TCR beta chains were found to appear HLA-restricted, with HLA associations seemingly driven largely by CMV exposure. The sequencing pipeline was judged likely to have produced a cluster of highly shared sequence variants as a technical artifact. Only TCR beta chains were sequenced in this cohort, and the absence of alpha or paired-chain data limited detectable features. Because the 87-base-pair reads could not distinguish some IMGT-functional V segments, including TRBV6-2 and TRBV6-3, those segments were excluded. Because HLA typing was missing for some donors at each locus, association tests included only the typed subset. Cytomegalovirus status was reported to be diagnosed by the classifier with high specificity and sensitivity in both the original and validation cohorts. While some public TCRs were present in many individuals, most TCR sequences turned up only very rarely across donors. The earlier analysis of approximately 540 of the donors excluded 15 to 20 rarely observed V segments, including chromosome 9 orphons, because counts were too low. When HLA alleles, especially DR and DQ, strongly co-occurred, TCR associations were difficult to assign to individual alleles. Three of the identified cytomegalovirus-associated TCR beta chains were confirmed in vitro to be specific for cytomegalovirus antigens. In an earlier analysis of approximately 600 of the donors, most TCR beta V segments were observed in productive rearrangements about 87% or about 30% of the time, broadly matching IMGT annotations. According to a later genetic analysis, donors in an Asian-associated ancestry cluster had fewer N-insertions in productive TCRs than the approximately 630-donor mean. V-gene and J-gene trimming of TCR beta chains was associated with a missense DCLRE1C variant in a later genetic analysis, and the association was replicated in an independent cohort. For the cohort, immune exposure information was limited to CMV serostatus. The authors suggested that the approach could potentially be generalized to other disease states and immunological phenotypes. In a later analysis, TCR association rates were found to vary across HLA loci, with the most associated TCRs seen for DRB1 alleles and the fewest for HLA-C alleles.

The chain links TRBV15 with TRBJ1-1, and possibly TRBD1, on 5 matching bases. The sample consisted of PBMCs. This TCR derives from a woman in her 70s in good health and CMV-seropositive. The nucleotide sequence is given as TGTGCCACCAGCAGAGATCGGGCGCCAGGGTTAGATGAAGCTTTCTTT. It translates to CATSRDRAPGLDEAFF.